This T cell receptor beta chain was captured by sequencing in a study of monozygotic twins with inflammatory bowel disease. Study-level findings and limits: A reduction in TCRbeta diversity (inverse Simpson) was seen in IBD patients relative to healthy co-twins. IBD patients shared fewer clonotypes with others than healthy twins, especially with disease activity. Varying immunosuppressive regimens may have increased patient repertoire variability.

For this clonotype: The antigen is undetermined.

CDR1 and CDR2 from the germline V gene are SNHLY and FYNNEI. The CDR3 consists of 13 residues. With the 5' RACE reads reprocessed, TCRdb shows one record per CDR3 protein and no DNA. The sample table includes fewer than 550,000 distinct CDR3 sequences. This sequence was found in a human donor with ulcerative colitis or Crohn's disease, or a healthy co-twin of an affected twin (not recorded which). This chain joins TRBV2 and TRBJ1-2. Sequenced: blood. The CDR3 loop is CASSQPFYDGYTF.